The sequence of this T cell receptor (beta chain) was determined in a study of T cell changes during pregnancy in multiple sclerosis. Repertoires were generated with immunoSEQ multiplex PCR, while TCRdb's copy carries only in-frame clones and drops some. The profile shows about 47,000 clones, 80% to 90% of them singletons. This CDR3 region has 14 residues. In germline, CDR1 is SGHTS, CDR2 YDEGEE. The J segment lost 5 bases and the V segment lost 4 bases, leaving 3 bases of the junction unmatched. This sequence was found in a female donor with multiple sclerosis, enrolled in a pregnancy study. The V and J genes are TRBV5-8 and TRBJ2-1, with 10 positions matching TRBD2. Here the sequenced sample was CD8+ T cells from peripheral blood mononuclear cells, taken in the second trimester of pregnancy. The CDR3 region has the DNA TGTGCCAGCAGCGAAGGACTAGCGGACAATGAGCAGTTCTTC. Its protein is CASSEGLADNEQFF.